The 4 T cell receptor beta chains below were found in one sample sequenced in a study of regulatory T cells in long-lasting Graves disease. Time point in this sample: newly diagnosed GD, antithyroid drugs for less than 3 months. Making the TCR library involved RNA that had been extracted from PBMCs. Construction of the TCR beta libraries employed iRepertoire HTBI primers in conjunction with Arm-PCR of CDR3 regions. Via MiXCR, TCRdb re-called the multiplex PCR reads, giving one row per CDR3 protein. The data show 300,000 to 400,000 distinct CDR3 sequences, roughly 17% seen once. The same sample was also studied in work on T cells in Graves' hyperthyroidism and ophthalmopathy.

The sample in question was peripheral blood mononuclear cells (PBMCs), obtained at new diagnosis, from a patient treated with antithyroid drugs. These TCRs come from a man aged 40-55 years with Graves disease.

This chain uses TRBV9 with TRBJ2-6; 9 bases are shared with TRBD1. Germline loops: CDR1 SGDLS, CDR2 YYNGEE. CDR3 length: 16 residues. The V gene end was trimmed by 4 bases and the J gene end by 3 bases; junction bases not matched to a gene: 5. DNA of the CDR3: TGTGCCAGCAGCTCTAGGACAGGGGTTGGGGCCAACGTCCTGACTTTC. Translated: CASSSRTGVGANVLTF.

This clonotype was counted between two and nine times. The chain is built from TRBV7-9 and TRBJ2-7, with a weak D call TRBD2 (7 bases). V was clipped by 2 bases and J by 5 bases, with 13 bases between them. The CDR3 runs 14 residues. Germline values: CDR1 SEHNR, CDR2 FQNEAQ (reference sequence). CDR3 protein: CASSLRGAKNEQYF. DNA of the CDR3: TGTGCCAGCAGCTTACGGGGGGCAAAGAACGAGCAGTACTTC.

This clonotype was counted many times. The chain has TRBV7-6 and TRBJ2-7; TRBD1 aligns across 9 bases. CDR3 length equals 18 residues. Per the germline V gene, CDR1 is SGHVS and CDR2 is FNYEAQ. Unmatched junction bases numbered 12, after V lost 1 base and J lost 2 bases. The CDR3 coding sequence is TGTGCCAGCAGCTTAGTAGGAGCTGGGACAGGGCCGCCCTACGAGCAGTACTTC. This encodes CASSLVGAGTGPPYEQYF.

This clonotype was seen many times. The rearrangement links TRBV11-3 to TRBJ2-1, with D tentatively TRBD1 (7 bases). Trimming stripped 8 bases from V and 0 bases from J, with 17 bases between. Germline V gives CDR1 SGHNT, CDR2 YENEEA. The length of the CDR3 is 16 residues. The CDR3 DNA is TGTGCCAGCGGACTCAGGGGGACTTTCTCCTACAATGAGCAGTTCTTC. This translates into CASGLRGTFSYNEQFF.